This entry lists 6 T cell receptor beta chains sequenced from one sample in a study of T cells in Graves' hyperthyroidism and ophthalmopathy. Amplified regions were TCR beta CDR3 sequences from RNA transcripts. HTBI primers were used for first-round RT-PCR of the TCR CDR3. TCRdb re-called the multiplex PCR reads with MiXCR, one entry per CDR3 protein. The sample lists hundreds of thousands of distinct CDR3 sequences, roughly a fifth occurring once. Sequenced: blood. The receptor set was obtained from a man over 45 with Graves' ophthalmopathy.

This clonotype was seen a handful of times. The chain employs TRBV7-9 and TRBJ2-3, with 10 bases identical to TRBD2. CDR1 and CDR2 from the germline V gene are SEHNR and FQNEAQ (reference sequence). The CDR3 consists of 13 residues. V trimming: 6 bases; J trimming: 11 bases; junction bases outside the gene matches: 8. DNA of the CDR3: TGTGCCAGCAGTTTGGGGGGACTAGCGAAGCAGTATTTT. Residues: CASSLGGLAKQYF.

V and J are TRBV6-1 and TRBJ2-7; 9 bases map to TRBD1. V lost 2 bases to trimming and J lost 1 base; unmatched junction nucleotides: 3. Looked up from germline, CDR1 is MNHNS and CDR2 is SASEGT. CDR3 size: 15 residues. CDR3 in DNA: TGTGCCAGCAGTGAATGGGGACAGGGTTCCTACGAGCAGTACTTC. Translation: CASSEWGQGSYEQYF.

This clonotype was detected a few times. The chain carries TRBV7-9 and TRBJ2-2, with 11 bases identical to TRBD1. The germline V gene encodes CDR1 SEHNR and CDR2 FQNEAQ (reference sequence). The CDR3 covers 21 residues. V trimming: 4 bases; J trimming: 0 bases; junction bases outside the gene matches: 16. CDR3 residues: CASSSSPLRTGGKANTGELFF. The CDR3 bases are TGTGCCAGCAGCTCCTCTCCTTTGAGGACAGGGGGCAAGGCGAACACCGGGGAGCTGTTTTTT. Full variable domain (remainder filled in from reference TRBV7-9 and TRBJ2-2): DTGVSQNPRHKITKRGQNVTFRCDPISEHNRLYWYRQTLGQGPEFLTYFQNEAQLEKSRLLSDRFSAERPKGSFSTLEIQRTEQGDSAMYLCASSSSPLRTGGKANTGELFFGEGSRLTVL.

This chain uses TRBV28 with TRBJ2-5; no definite D call. Trimming left V 8 bases short and J 2 bases short, with 9 bases between. Germline V CDR1 and CDR2: MDHEN, SYDVKM. The CDR3 runs to 12 residues. The CDR3 bases are TGTGCCAGCCGACTTTCTCAAGAGACCCAGTACTTC. Translation: CASRLSQETQYF.

This clonotype was seen only a few times. V is TRBV7-2 and J is TRBJ2-1; D remains unclear. The CDR3 is 16 amino acids. Trimming took 1 base from V and 7 from J, leaving 17 bases between them. The germline V gene has CDR1 SGHTA and CDR2 FQGNSA. The CDR3 bases are TGTGCCAGCAGCTTAGGTATTAGCTTTCCGGAAAATGAGCAGTTCTTC. Amino acids: CASSLGISFPENEQFF.

This clonotype was seen ten or more times. The CDR3 here is CASRGTSGTNEQYF. As DNA, the CDR3 is TGTGCCAGCAGGGGGACTAGCGGGACGAACGAGCAGTACTTC. This sequence joins TRBV2 and TRBJ2-7; TRBD2 matches 13 bases. With 6 bases clipped from V and 5 bases from J, the junction kept 4 bases outside the gene matches. Germline CDR1 and CDR2: SNHLY and FYNNEI. The CDR3 totals 14 residues.